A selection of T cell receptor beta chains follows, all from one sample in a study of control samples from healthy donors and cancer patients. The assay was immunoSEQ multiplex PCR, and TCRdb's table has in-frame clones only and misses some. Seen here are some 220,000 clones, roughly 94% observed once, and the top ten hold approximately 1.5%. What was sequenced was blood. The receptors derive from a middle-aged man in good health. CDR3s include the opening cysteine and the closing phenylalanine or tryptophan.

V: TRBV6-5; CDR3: CASSYHTAGGSGYTF
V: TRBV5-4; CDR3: CASSPGGDGNTIYF
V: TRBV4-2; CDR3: CASSQVSQRSTDTQYF
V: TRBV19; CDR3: CASSEGLQGADTQYF
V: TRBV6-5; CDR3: CASSPLTGGNQPQHF
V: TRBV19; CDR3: CASSIEGPQPQHF
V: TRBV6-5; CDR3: CASSPGGAGESPLHF
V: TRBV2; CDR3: CASRADITLSNYGYTF
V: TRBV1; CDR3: CTSSQLRTEMRSNQPQHF
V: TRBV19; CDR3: CASSTQLGQGPTLHF
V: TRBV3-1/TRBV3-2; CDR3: CASSQDTEGDTQYF
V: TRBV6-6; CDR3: CASSPPRLAGGYNEQFF
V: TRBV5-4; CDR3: CASIHRDMGYQPQHF
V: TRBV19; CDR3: CASSIGVGPKYGYTF
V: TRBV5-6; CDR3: CASSLTQGGEKLFF
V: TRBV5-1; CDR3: CASSLALDTTFYGYTF
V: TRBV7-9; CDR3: CASSPSETDNYGYTF
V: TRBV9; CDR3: CASSPRGAGGQNTQYF
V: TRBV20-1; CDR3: CSASPGYTF
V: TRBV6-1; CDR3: CASSEGSFGLGFSYNSPLHF
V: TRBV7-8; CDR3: CASSPSKGTEAFF
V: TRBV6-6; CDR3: CASSYGAYNQPQHF
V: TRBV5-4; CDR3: CASSRDRVTLHF
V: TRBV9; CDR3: CASSPGNGRGEKLFF
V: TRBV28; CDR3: CASRQGTAAGYGYTF
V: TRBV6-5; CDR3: CASTPPGGVNEQFF
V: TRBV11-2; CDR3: CASSRGDTQYF
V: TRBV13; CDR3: CASSPRDFAYGYTF
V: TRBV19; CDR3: CASSPIGGSGYTF
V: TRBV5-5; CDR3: CASSLAYLGTIVGNTIYF
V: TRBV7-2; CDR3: CASSYYRDGAPLHF
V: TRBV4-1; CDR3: CASSQGGANVLTF
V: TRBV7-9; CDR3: CASSLMNPNTEAFF
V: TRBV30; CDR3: CAWINKGGNSPLHF
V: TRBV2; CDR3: CATAPQGGNEKLFF
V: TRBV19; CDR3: CASSTPGQVSDTQYF
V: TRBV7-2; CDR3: CASSLGPAGEFEAFF
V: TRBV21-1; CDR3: CASSKERPCRVSNEQFF
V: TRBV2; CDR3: CASGQGLSSGANVLTF
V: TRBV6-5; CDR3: CASTREVAEKLFF
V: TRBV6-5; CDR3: CASTITGGELFF
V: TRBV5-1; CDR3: CASSLAGGRGANYGYTF
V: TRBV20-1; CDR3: CSAATNGYTF
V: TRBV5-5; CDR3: CASSPLGTPEAFF
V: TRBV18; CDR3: CASSPGQGTNYGYTF
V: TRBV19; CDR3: CASSIVGTFSGNTIYF
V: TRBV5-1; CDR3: CASSLEGADNQPQHF
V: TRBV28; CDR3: CASSSRVAEAFF
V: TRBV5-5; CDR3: CASSVGGINIQYF
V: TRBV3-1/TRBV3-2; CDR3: CASSHAGNTEAFF
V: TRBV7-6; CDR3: CASSLDLFERGVYQETQYF
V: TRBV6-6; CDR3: CASQGTGIGYTF
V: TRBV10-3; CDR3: CAISESDRGRSYEQYF
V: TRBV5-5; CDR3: CASSLVVGLNYGYTF
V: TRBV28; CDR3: CASSSGQGAFF
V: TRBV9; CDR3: CASKGDRNGNTEAFF
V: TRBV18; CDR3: CASSLTSGGGNEQFF